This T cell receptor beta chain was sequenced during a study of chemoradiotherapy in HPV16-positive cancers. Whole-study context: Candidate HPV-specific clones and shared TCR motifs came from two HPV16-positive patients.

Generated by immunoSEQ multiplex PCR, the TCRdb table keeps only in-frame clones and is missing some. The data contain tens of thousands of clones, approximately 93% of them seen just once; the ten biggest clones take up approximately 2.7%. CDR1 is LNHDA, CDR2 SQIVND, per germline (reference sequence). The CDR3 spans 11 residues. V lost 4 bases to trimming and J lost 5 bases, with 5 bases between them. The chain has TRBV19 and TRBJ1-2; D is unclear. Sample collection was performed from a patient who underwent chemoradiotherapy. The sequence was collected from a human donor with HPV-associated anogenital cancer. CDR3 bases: TGTGCCAGTAGTAATCCATATGGCTACACCTTC. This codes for CASSNPYGYTF.